The T cell receptor beta chain under discussion was sequenced for a study of T cells after yellow fever vaccination. Across the whole study: SMART-Seq v4 Ultra Low Input served to prepare low-cell-number fractions.

Study results and limitations: Weaker overall was a secondary response that nonetheless peaked faster, on day 5 versus 15. From the bulk population, abundant clonotypes could contaminate and appear within FACS-sorted repertoires. Reappearing after the booster were most of the clones from primary vaccination (96% CD4, roughly 86% CD8).

MiXCR, run by TCRdb on the 5' RACE reads, gives a single entry per CDR3 protein. This sample has about 330,000 distinct CDR3 sequences, with around 6.8% found just once. Germline V gene lookup returns CDR1 SGHVS and CDR2 FQNEAQ. Between the trimmed V and J ends, which lost 0 bases and 0 bases, there was a span of 11 bases. This CDR3 spans 16 amino acids. In this sample, this clonotype turned up a few times. Antigen specificity is unknown. The chain employs TRBV7-8 and TRBJ1-1; D unresolved. The clonotype comes from a young man who received the YFV17D yellow fever vaccine. Sequencing used PBMCs, obtained roughly 47 days after the first yellow fever vaccination. Here the CDR3 reads CASSLAPSALNTEAFF. As DNA, the CDR3 is TGTGCCAGCAGCTTAGCGCCGTCAGCATTGAACACTGAAGCTTTCTTT.